This T cell receptor (beta chain) was sequenced during a study of cytomegalovirus exposure and HLA in healthy donors listed by TCRdb under 2017. Looking at the study overall: According to an earlier analysis of 587 of the donors, roughly 180 million T cells yielded roughly 110 million unique TCR beta sequences and 276 Gb of sequence data. An early release covering about 600 HLA-typed donors comprised about 300 gigabases of sequencing data and some 79 million unique TCR sequences. Of the 350 to 450 genotyped donors, 81% were placed in the genetic ancestry cluster associated with self-reported Caucasian donors. The study aimed to test whether signatures of past pathogen exposure could be identified by cataloging public T cell receptors. The study profiled the T cell repertoires of 666 subjects by immunosequencing and related them to cytomegalovirus serostatus. Along with the roughly 710-subject first cohort, a separate validation cohort of over a hundred different subjects was used. To predict cytomegalovirus infection status, the study brought together high-throughput TCR immunosequencing, statistical association of individual TCRs with disease status, and machine learning. To study patterns of TCR occurrence, a later analysis re-analyzed previously published TCR beta repertoires from 500 to 850 donors and added high-resolution HLA genotyping. Rather than drawing on any new phenotypic data, the later analysis identified candidate immune exposures from TCR beta sequences and the way those sequences occurred across donors. In an earlier analysis of roughly 580 of the donors, high-throughput TCR beta sequencing was used to judge whether each TCR beta V gene segment behaved as functional or pseudogenic. Alongside the repertoire data, information on donor age, sex, ethnicity and CMV serostatus was compiled. Genome-wide SNP genotypes for about 65% of the roughly 670 donors were used in a later genetic analysis, which treated that subset as a discovery cohort. Every repertoire in the discovery cohort had been generated on one and the same sequencing platform. Class I and class II HLA loci were covered by the typing at four-digit resolution. Typing coverage differed by locus: A, B, C, DRB1 and DQB1 were typed in about 620-640 donors, DQA1 in 500 to 550, DPA1 in 600 to 610, and DPB1 in just under 490. Because of strong linkage in the cohort, five DR-DQ haplotypes were treated as single units for association and clustering. Among roughly 370 genotyped donors of the cohort, an average of around 240,000 unique TCR beta nucleotide sequences were sequenced per donor, around 18% of them non-productive.

Libraries were constructed by the immunoSEQ multiplex PCR assay. The multiplex PCR relied on a mix of 60 forward primers for TCR Vbeta segments and 13 reverse primers for TCR Jbeta segments. A multiplex PCR assay on genomic DNA amplified the CDR3 region of rearranged TCR beta genes. On the Illumina HiSeq System, the amplified TCR beta libraries were sequenced as 87-base-pair reads. In the paper's pipeline: A later analysis counted approximately 74 million unique TCR beta chains across the 666 repertoires, and roughly 10 million of these chains were shared by at least two donors. To remove PCR and sequencing errors, raw reads were error-corrected and collapsed into unique sequences using a nearest-neighbor algorithm that merged closely related sequences. V, D and J gene segments were assigned by aligning CDR3 sequences to IMGT reference sequences. Each retained sequence needed at least a six-nucleotide match to both a V gene segment and a J gene segment. A rearrangement counted as productive if the CDR3 had no stop codons and remained in frame with V and J, and every other rearrangement counted as non-productive. CDR3 was defined by IMGT convention, running from the second conserved V-encoded cysteine to the conserved J-encoded phenylalanine. In an earlier analysis of more than 550 of the donors, sequences lacking an unambiguous match to a single V gene segment were excluded. In an earlier analysis of more than 500 of the donors, a V segment was called functional when productive rearrangements were above 56.7%, and segregating when the standard deviation between donors exceeded 5%. A statistical classification framework was built to diagnose cytomegalovirus status from the catalog of TCR beta chain sequences. V and J gene assignment, in a later analysis, came from comparing TCR nucleotide sequences with IMGT/GENE-DB human TR gene sequences. Using the TCRdist pipeline, a later analysis assigned CDR3 sequences along with most-parsimonious VDJ recombination scenarios. In a later analysis, each TCR beta chain was defined by its CDR3 amino acid sequence together with its V-gene family, and reads without a unique V-gene family were excluded. To address suspected cross-contamination and a sequencing artifact, a later analysis removed 550 to 750 highly shared, low-generation-probability nucleotide sequences. In a later analysis, a clonal expansion index for each public chain was calculated from normalized within-repertoire ranks of inferred template counts. A later analysis computed generation probabilities with a VDJ recombination model fitted to out-of-frame rearrangements, and checked the results against IGoR. In a later analysis, TCR-TCR, TCR-HLA and TCR-CMV co-occurrence was scored with hypergeometric tests, and a repertoire-size bias correction was applied to TCR pairs. In a later analysis, false discovery rates were estimated by permuting HLA or CMV assignments 20 times. In a later analysis, co-occurring TCRs were grouped with DBSCAN, and TCRdist sequence similarity was added when clustering was performed within HLA-allele-positive subsets. For co-occurrence clustering, repertoires with fewer than 30,000 or more than 120,000 public chains were excluded, along with several repertoires with anomalous nucleotide sharing. As stored in TCRdb, this immuneACCESS dataset retains in-frame rearrangements with V and J assigned. A fraction of the clones does not appear; measured against another copy, unresolved V genes explain less than half of the discrepancy, and the remainder lacks a known reason. V, J and clone size derive from that table, while D and trimming were established from the DNA sequence. The sample has roughly 71,000 clones on record, 60% to 75% of them singletons. About 20% of the sample rests with the top ten.

Results the study describes overall, beyond this receptor: Most TCR sequences were seen in very few donors, while some public TCRs were found in many individuals. The 87-base-pair reads could not distinguish some IMGT-functional V segments, including TRBV6-2 and TRBV6-3, so those segments were excluded. In a later analysis, several top co-occurrence clusters were reported to appear linked to parvovirus B19, influenza, CMV and Epstein-Barr virus. Presence/absence analyses assumed roughly uniform sequencing depth across donors, an assumption that may not hold. Three of the identified cytomegalovirus-associated TCR beta chains were confirmed in vitro to be specific for cytomegalovirus antigens. CMV serostatus was the only immune exposure information available for the cohort. Because counts were too low, about 15 rarely observed V segments, including chromosome 9 orphons, were left out of the earlier analysis of approximately 500 of the donors. In a later analysis, most CMV-associated TCR beta chains were found to appear HLA-restricted, with HLA associations seemingly driven largely by CMV exposure. In a later analysis, HLA-associated TCR beta chains showed more clonal expansion and lower generation probabilities than non-associated chains that were equally common. An earlier analysis of some 560 of the donors showed that most TCR beta V segments appeared in productive rearrangements either about 87% or about 30% of the time, which broadly matched IMGT annotations. The authors suggested that the approach could potentially be extended to other disease states and immunological phenotypes. The classifier was reported to diagnose cytomegalovirus status with high specificity and sensitivity in both the original cohort and the validation cohort. A later genetic analysis reported fewer N-insertions in productive TCRs among donors in an Asian-associated ancestry cluster than the roughly 620-donor mean. A cluster of highly shared sequence variants was judged likely to be a technical artifact of the sequencing pipeline. Because HLA typing was unavailable for some donors at each locus, only the typed subset was used in association tests. The study gave a list of about 160 TCR beta chains associated with cytomegalovirus. Linkage disequilibrium might explain the correlated functional status among segregating V segments, but an unknown experimental factor could not be ruled out. A later analysis associated about 17,000 TCR beta sequences with specific HLA alleles at a false discovery rate of 0.05. In a later analysis, the rate of TCR association differed among HLA loci, with DRB1 alleles having the most associated TCRs and HLA-C alleles having the fewest. A further reported finding was that TCR beta sequences accurately predicted the HLA-A and HLA-B alleles for most subjects in the first cohort. Only TCR beta chains were sequenced in this cohort, and the absence of alpha or paired-chain data limited detectable features. A later genetic analysis associated a missense DCLRE1C variant with V-gene and J-gene trimming of TCR beta chains, and an independent cohort replicated the association. When HLA alleles, especially DR and DQ, strongly co-occurred, attributing TCR associations to individual alleles was difficult.

Details on this clone: Its cognate antigen has yet to be identified. No base qualities exist here, and no much larger clone lies one base off it.

There are 11 amino acids in the CDR3, from cysteine to phenylalanine inclusive. CDR3 DNA is the only sequence kept; it has 33 bases, read in frame from the first base. V is pruned by 9 bases and J by 10 bases, leaving 8 bases of the junction without a gene match. For CDR1 and CDR2, the germline V gene (reference sequence) lists LNHDA and SQIVND. The cohort consisted of more than 650 healthy bone marrow donors. Cohort members were all nominally healthy when sampled, although unrecorded immune exposures were likely present. The donor tested CMV seropositive, placing the donor among the 290 or so seropositive members of the cohort. Each donor provided a peripheral blood sample, and peripheral blood mononuclear cells were used for TCR beta sequencing. Genomic DNA was extracted from the blood cell samples with the Qiagen DNeasy Blood Extraction Kit.

Recombination connected TRBV19 to TRBJ2-5; TRBD1 fits 7 bases in the junction. The receptor was derived from a man between 40 and 49 years old in good health and CMV-seropositive. The source material was PBMCs. The bases are TGTGCCAGCCGACAGGGAGTGAACCAGTACTTC. Protein translation: CASRQGVNQYF.